This is a list of T cell receptor beta chains from one sample in a study of blood T cell repertoires in COVID-19. Repertoires were generated with immunoSEQ multiplex PCR, while TCRdb's copy carries only in-frame clones and drops some. The sample has under 200,000 clones, about 83% seen once. Sequencing used peripheral blood. The origin of the receptors is a human donor in a cohort sampled during active COVID-19. CDR3s include the opening cysteine and the closing phenylalanine or tryptophan. A D gene is named only where the DNA matches it firmly. Some rows mark clone size as missing; the rest say once, few, many or name a class of expanded clone.

d_gene | j_gene | v_gene | abundance | CDR3aa
TRBD1 | TRBJ1-3 | TRBV6-5 | NA | CASSYGTGHSGNTIYF
NA | TRBJ2-1 | TRBV4-2 | NA | CASSSQVGTGEQFF
NA | TRBJ2-7 | TRBV9 | NA | CASSVGGGHSYEQYF
NA | TRBJ1-2 | TRBV3-1/TRBV3-2 | NA | CASSQVARDGYTF
NA | TRBJ2-7 | TRBV27 | once | CASRLGRSYEQYF
TRBD2 | TRBJ2-1 | TRBV10-2 | NA | CASMPGLAGNEQFF
TRBD1 | TRBJ2-2 | TRBV4-3 | NA | CASSPRQGATGELFF
NA | TRBJ2-7 | TRBV20-1 | NA | CSAGSSYEQYF
NA | TRBJ1-1 | TRBV3-1/TRBV3-2 | NA | CASSQQNTEAFF
TRBD2 | TRBJ2-1 | TRBV4-2 | NA | CASSPWAGGVYNEQFF
NA | TRBJ1-6 | TRBV19 | NA | CASSTRGYQFVNTSYNSPLHF
TRBD1 | TRBJ1-1 | TRBV28 | NA | CASSLPMTGGVTEAFF
NA | TRBJ1-1 | TRBV18 | NA | CASSPAGTEAFF
TRBD1 | TRBJ2-7 | TRBV2 | NA | CASRRTGGIYEQYF
NA | TRBJ2-4 | TRBV29-1 | NA | CSVGGRTAKNIQYF
NA | TRBJ2-7 | TRBV18 | NA | CASSPSGSYEQYF
TRBD1 | TRBJ1-4 | TRBV5-1 | NA | CASSLAGGKEKLFF
TRBD2 | TRBJ2-3 | TRBV18 | few | CASSPGLRGADTQYF
TRBD1 | TRBJ2-7 | TRBV18 | NA | CASSPGTVNPEQYF
TRBD1 | TRBJ1-4 | TRBV5-4 | many | CASSLGQGGREKLFF
NA | TRBJ1-1 | TRBV19 | NA | CASTPIRGAGNTEAFF
NA | TRBJ2-7 | TRBV5-4 | NA | CASSLDQGQPYEQYF
NA | TRBJ2-7 | TRBV6-5 | NA | CASSYRGGSYEQYF
TRBD2 | TRBJ2-3 | TRBV6-2/TRBV6-3 | once | CASSYRAGRTDTQYF
TRBD2 | TRBJ2-7 | TRBV11-3 | few | CASSLGGLAGEGEQYF
TRBD2 | TRBJ2-7 | TRBV5-1 | NA | CASSFRLAGGDEQYF
TRBD2 | TRBJ2-7 | TRBV27 | NA | CASHPGLAGGHASYEQYF
NA | TRBJ1-2 | TRBV3-1/TRBV3-2 | NA | CASSSGLGGGYTF